This T cell receptor beta chain originates from a study of blood T cell repertoires in COVID-19. Assay used: immunoSEQ multiplex PCR; TCRdb lists only in-frame clones, some missing. The data hold 200,000 or so clones, with approximately 81% observed a single time. The clonotype comes from a man aged 45-60 years who had recovered from COVID-19. Sequencing was carried out using peripheral blood.

The CDR3 sequence is CASSFAENTGELFF. Written as DNA, the CDR3 is TGTGCCAGCAGCTTTGCAGAGAACACCGGGGAGCTGTTTTTT. The V call is TRBV5-4, the J call TRBJ2-2; D ambiguous. The CDR3 is 14 amino acids. Germline V CDR1 and CDR2: SGHNT, YYREEE (reference sequence). Trimming stripped 2 bases from V and 1 base from J, with 6 bases between.